This TCR beta chain was found in a study of blood T cells in healthy people across ages. Broader study findings: A roughly linear age-dependent decrease characterized TCR beta diversity per million T cells. Higher diversity and more naive CD4+ cells were features of long-lived donors, compared to aged donors.

V was clipped by 5 bases and J by 4 bases, with 20 bases between them. This CDR3 comprises 16 residues. In the case of this clonotype: The target antigen is unknown.

Through a sample-barcoded 5' primer and a J-beta primer mix, a second PCR was run for roughly 7 to 11 cycles. Through a template-switch adaptor with 12 random nucleotides, each cDNA molecule received a tag. TCRdb passed the 5' RACE reads through MiXCR, listing each CDR3 protein once. The sample has roughly 800,000 distinct CDR3 sequences, around 34% seen once. Sequenced sample: blood. The sequence derives from a young man in good health. V usage is TRBV12-3 or TRBV12-4 and J usage is TRBJ1-2; D is ambiguous. The CDR3 here is CASSPQIGRIVYGYTF. The DNA for the CDR3 is TGTGCCAGCAGTCCACAGATCGGACGCATCGTCTATGGCTACACCTTC.